The clone carrying this TCR beta chain appeared many times. The V gene lost 3 bases and the J gene lost 5 bases, with 10 bases spanning the gap. The CDR3 is made up of 13 amino acids. Germline lookup yields CDR1 MNHEY and CDR2 SMNVEV (reference sequence). The sample belongs to a study of Graves' ophthalmopathy and Graves' hyperthyroidism. Amplification from RNA transcripts yielded the TCR beta CDR3 regions. The first-round RT-PCR employed HTBI primers together with the Qiagen OneStep RT-PCR kit. A multiplex PCR was then performed as the second round. TCRdb re-called the multiplex PCR reads through MiXCR, storing one row per CDR3 protein. The sample yields a few hundred thousand distinct CDR3 sequences, roughly 21% seen once.

The chain has TRBV27 and TRBJ1-1; D unclear. The clonotype originates from a woman under 30 with stable Graves' hyperthyroidism. The sample comprised peripheral blood. The CDR3 bases are TGTGCCAGCAGTTTGTGGGAGTGGACTGAAGCTTTCTTT. It yields the protein CASSLWEWTEAFF.